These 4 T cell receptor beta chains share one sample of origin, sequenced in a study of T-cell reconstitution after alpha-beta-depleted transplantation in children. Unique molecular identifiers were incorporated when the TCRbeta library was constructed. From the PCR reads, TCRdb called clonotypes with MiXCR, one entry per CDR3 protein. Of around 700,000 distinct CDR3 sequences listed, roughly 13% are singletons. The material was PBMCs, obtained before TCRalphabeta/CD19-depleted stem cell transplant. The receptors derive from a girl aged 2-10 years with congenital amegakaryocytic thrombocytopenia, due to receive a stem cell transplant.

In DNA form, the CDR3 reads TGTGCCAGCAGTAAAGATTTGGATACGCAGTATTTT. Protein product: CASSKDLDTQYF. The chain links TRBV7-9 to TRBJ2-3; D not certain. V was trimmed by 6 bases and J by 6 bases, leaving 10 bases between them. Germline assignment: CDR1 SEHNR and CDR2 FQNEAQ (reference sequence). This CDR3 contains 12 residues.

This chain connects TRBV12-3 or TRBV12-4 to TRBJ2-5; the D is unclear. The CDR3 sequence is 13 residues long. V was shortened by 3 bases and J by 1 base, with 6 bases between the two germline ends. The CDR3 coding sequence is TGTGCCAGCAGTTTCATGGGCCAAGAGACCCAGTACTTC. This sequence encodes CASSFMGQETQYF.

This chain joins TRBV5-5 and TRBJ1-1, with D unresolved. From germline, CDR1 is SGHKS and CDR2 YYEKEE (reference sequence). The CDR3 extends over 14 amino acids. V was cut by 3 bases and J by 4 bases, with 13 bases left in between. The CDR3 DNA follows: TGTGCCAGCAGCTGGGCCCTTACTACCACTGAAGCTTTCTTT. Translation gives CASSWALTTTEAFF.

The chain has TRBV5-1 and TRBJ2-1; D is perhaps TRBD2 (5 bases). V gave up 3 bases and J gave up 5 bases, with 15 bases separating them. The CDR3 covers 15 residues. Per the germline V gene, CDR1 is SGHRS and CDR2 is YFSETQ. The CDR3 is CASSSQPGTNNEQFF. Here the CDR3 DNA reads TGCGCCAGCAGCTCTCAACCGGGAACAAACAATGAGCAGTTCTTC.